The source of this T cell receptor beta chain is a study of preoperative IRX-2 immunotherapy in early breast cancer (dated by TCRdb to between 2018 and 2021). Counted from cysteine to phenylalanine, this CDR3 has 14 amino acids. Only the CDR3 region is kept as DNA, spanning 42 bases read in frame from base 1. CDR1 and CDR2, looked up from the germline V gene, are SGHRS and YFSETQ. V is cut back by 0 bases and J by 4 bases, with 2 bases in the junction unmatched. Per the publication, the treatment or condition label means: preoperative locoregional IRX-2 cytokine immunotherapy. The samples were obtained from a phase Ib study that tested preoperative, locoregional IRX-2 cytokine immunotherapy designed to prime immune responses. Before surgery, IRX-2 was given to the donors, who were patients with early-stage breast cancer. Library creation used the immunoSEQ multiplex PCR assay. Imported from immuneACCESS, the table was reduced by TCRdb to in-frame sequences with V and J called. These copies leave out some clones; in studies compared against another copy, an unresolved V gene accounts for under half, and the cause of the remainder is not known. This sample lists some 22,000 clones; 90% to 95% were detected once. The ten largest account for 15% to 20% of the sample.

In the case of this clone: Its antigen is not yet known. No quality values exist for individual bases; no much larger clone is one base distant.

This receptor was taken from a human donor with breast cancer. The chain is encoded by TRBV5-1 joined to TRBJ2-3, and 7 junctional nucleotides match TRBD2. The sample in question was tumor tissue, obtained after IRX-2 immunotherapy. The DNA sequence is TGCGCCAGCAGCTTGGGAGGGAGGGCAGATACGCAGTATTTT. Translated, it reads CASSLGGRADTQYF.